The 8 T cell receptor beta chains presented below share a single source sample, sequenced in a study of T cell responses to AZD1222 COVID-19 vaccine. Method: immunoSEQ multiplex PCR; TCRdb's copy keeps in-frame clones and lacks some. The table records 100,000 to 120,000 clones, approximately 90% of them present only once. The material was peripheral blood, obtained 28 days after the second AZD1222 dose. Receptors were obtained from an adult who received the AZD1222 COVID-19 vaccine.

Only one count was recorded for this clone. This chain uses TRBV9 with TRBJ2-7; D perhaps matches TRBD2 (7 bases). The germline V and J ends were trimmed by 2 bases and 3 bases, with 15 bases remaining between them. This CDR3 comprises 15 residues. From germline, CDR1 is SGDLS and CDR2 YYNGEE. CDR3 protein: CASSVGGTSIYEQYF. The CDR3 coding sequence is TGTGCCAGCAGCGTGGGGGGGACATCGATCTACGAGCAGTACTTC.

The CDR3 coding sequence is TGTGCCAGCAGCCGGGAAGAGCAACAGGCCACGTATTTT. Protein sequence: CASSREEQQATYF. The chain joins TRBV12-3 or TRBV12-4 to TRBJ2-3; either TRBD1 or TRBD2 may fit D (5 bases each). CDR3 size: 13 residues. With 6 bases removed from V and 14 bases from J, the gap between germline ends came to 21 bases.

The chain uses TRBV14 and TRBJ1-2; 11 bases map to TRBD1. J gave up 8 bases and V 4 bases, and 6 bases lay outside the gene matches. Germline V lookup: CDR1 SGHDN, CDR2 FVKESK. The CDR3 spans 14 residues. The CDR3 here is CASSRTGGLRGYTF. CDR3 DNA: TGTGCCAGCAGCCGGACAGGGGGCCTTAGGGGCTACACCTTC.

The V gene is TRBV5-1, the J gene TRBJ2-7; 8 bases agree with TRBD1. V lost 0 bases to trimming and J lost 7 bases; unmatched junction nucleotides: 9. The germline CDR1 and CDR2 sequences are SGHRS and YFSETQ. This CDR3 has 15 amino acids. The CDR3, as DNA: TGCGCCAGCAGCTTGGGGACAGGGCCGCCGCGAGAGCAGTACTTC. Protein product: CASSLGTGPPREQYF.

The V and J genes are TRBV27 and TRBJ1-1; 7 bases are a match to TRBD1. The CDR3 extends over 14 amino acids. The germline CDR1 and CDR2 sequences are MNHEY and SMNVEV (reference sequence). The trim removed 7 bases at V and 7 bases at J, leaving 12 bases unmatched. For the CDR3, the DNA is TGTGCCAGCAAAACCGACAGGGCAATCGGTGAAGCTTTCTTT. It yields the protein CASKTDRAIGEAFF.

CDR3 in DNA: TGTGCCAGCAGCCAGGCCGCCGGACAGGCCTACGAGCAGTACTTC. Translating it yields CASSQAAGQAYEQYF. This chain joins TRBV11-3 and TRBJ2-7, with 7 bases aligning to TRBD1. In germline, CDR1 is SGHNT, CDR2 YENEEA. V shed 5 bases and J 2 bases; nucleotides not matched to a gene: 9. The CDR3 consists of 15 residues.

The chain employs TRBV19 and TRBJ1-2, with TRBD1 as a possible D gene (5 bases). The CDR3 runs 13 residues. Germline CDR1 is LNHDA and CDR2 is SQIVND (reference sequence). V lost 2 bases to trimming and J lost 6 bases, with 10 bases between them. CDR3 coding DNA: TGTGCCAGTAGTATACAGCAGGGAAATGGCTACACCTTC. Amino acids: CASSIQQGNGYTF.

The chain links TRBV24-1 to TRBJ2-7; TRBD2 might be the D (6 bases). The CDR3 length is 13 residues. CDR1 and CDR2 from the germline V gene are KGHDR and SFDVKD. Trimming took 5 bases from V and 2 from J, leaving 9 bases between them. For the CDR3, the DNA is TGTGCCACCAGTGTGGGGGGAACCTACGAGCAGTACTTC. It codes for CATSVGGTYEQYF.